These T cell receptor beta chains were read from a single sample in a study of T cell changes during pregnancy in multiple sclerosis. The data were produced by immunoSEQ multiplex PCR, yet TCRdb's version contains in-frame clones alone and is incomplete. The table includes under 85,000 clones, 90% detected once. The source material was peripheral blood, sampled after pregnancy. Every receptor here comes from a female donor in good health, enrolled as a control in a pregnancy study. CDR3s include the opening cysteine and the closing phenylalanine or tryptophan. The D gene is left open where the match is weak. Size tells how often a clone was seen (once, few, many) or the class of an expanded clone, and some rows leave it out.

>TRBV15|once|TRBJ1-2|NA
TGTGCCACCAGCAGAGATCTCGGGGTAGTTAACTATGGCTACACCTTC
CATSRDLGVVNYGYTF
>TRBV6-6|NA|TRBJ1-3|NA
TGTGCCAGCAGTTACGGGGAGTACTCTGGAAACACCATATATTTT
CASSYGEYSGNTIYF
>TRBV18|NA|TRBJ2-7|TRBD1
TGTGCCAGCCGACCCGACAGGGGGTTCGAGCAGTACTTC
CASRPDRGFEQYF
>TRBV27|NA|TRBJ2-3|NA
TGTGCCAGCAGCCGAGGGGGGGTCACAGATACGCAGTATTTT
CASSRGGVTDTQYF
>TRBV28|NA|TRBJ1-2|TRBD1
TGTGCCAGCTACGGGGGACAGGGGGATGGCTACACCTTC
CASYGGQGDGYTF
>TRBV29-1|NA|TRBJ1-1|TRBD1
TGCAGCGTCGACAGGGAAGGGACTGAAGCTTTCTTT
CSVDREGTEAFF
>TRBV7-9|NA|TRBJ1-2|NA
TGTGCCAGCAGCTTATCCGGGAGAAGGAAGAACTATGGCTACACCTTC
CASSLSGRRKNYGYTF
>TRBV25-1|once|TRBJ1-2|NA
TGTGCCAGCAGTGAAGGGGGCAGGGGATACGAGAACTATGGCTACACCTTC
CASSEGGRGYENYGYTF
>TRBV5-8|NA|TRBJ2-2|TRBD2
TGTGCCAGCAGCAGCCCGGTCGTACTAGCGACCGGGGAGCTGTTTTTT
CASSSPVVLATGELFF
>TRBV19|NA|TRBJ2-1|NA
TGTGCCACCGCCCAGGGGACCCTCAATGAGCAGTTCTTC
CATAQGTLNEQFF
>TRBV18|NA|TRBJ1-1|TRBD1
TGTGCCAGCTCACCACTGGACAGGGGAAAGAACACTGAAGCTTTCTTT
CASSPLDRGKNTEAFF
>TRBV20-1|NA|TRBJ2-7|NA
TGCAGTGCAGGGGCCGGCTACGAGCAGTACTTC
CSAGAGYEQYF
>TRBV12-5|NA|TRBJ1-3|NA
TGTGCTAGTGGACGAGGGAGTTCTGGAAACACCATATATTTT
CASGRGSSGNTIYF
>TRBV7-2|NA|TRBJ2-3|NA
TGTGCCAGCAGCTCCGGCGGGGCCGGGGAAGATACGCAGTATTTT
CASSSGGAGEDTQYF
>TRBV2|few|TRBJ2-7|TRBD1
TGTGCCAGCAGAGAGGGACAGGCGTCGTGGTACGAGCAGTACTTC
CASREGQASWYEQYF
>TRBV15|NA|TRBJ2-3|TRBD1
TGTGCCACCAGCGGCCGGGACAGGGGCACAGATACGCAGTATTTT
CATSGRDRGTDTQYF
>TRBV7-2|NA|TRBJ1-5|TRBD1
TGTGCCAGCAGGCGACAGGGGGCTAGCAATCAGCCCCAGCATTTT
CASRRQGASNQPQHF
>TRBV7-6|NA|TRBJ2-7|TRBD2
TGTGCCAGCAGCTTAGGAGTAGCTAGCGGGAGCTCCTACGAGCAGTACTTC
CASSLGVASGSSYEQYF
>TRBV20-1|NA|TRBJ2-1|NA
TGCAGTGCTGCCGGTCTCAATGAGCAGTTCTTC
CSAAGLNEQFF
>TRBV19|NA|TRBJ2-2|TRBD2
TGTGCCAGTAGTATGAGACTAGCGGGAGAACCCGGGGAGCTGTTTTTT
CASSMRLAGEPGELFF
>TRBV2|NA|TRBJ1-5|NA
TGTGCCAGCAGTGACGGAGGGCGCAATCAGCCCCAGCATTTT
CASSDGGRNQPQHF
>TRBV30|NA|TRBJ2-5|NA
TGTGCCTGGCTGGGTCCCGGGGGAAAAGAGCAGTACTTC
CAWLGPGGKEQYF
>TRBV7-6|NA|TRBJ1-4|TRBD1
TGTGCCAGCAGCTCTACAGGGGCGACTAATGAAAAACTGTTTTTT
CASSSTGATNEKLFF
>TRBV30|NA|TRBJ2-3|TRBD2
TGTGCCTGGAGTGTCCCAGCGGGGGGGCTAGATACGCAGTATTTT
CAWSVPAGGLDTQYF
>TRBV7-6|NA|TRBJ1-1|NA
TGTGCCAGCAGCTTAAAAGGGGCCGCTGAAGCTTTCTTT
CASSLKGAAEAFF
>TRBV7-2|NA|TRBJ1-1|NA
TGTGCCAGCAGAGAAACAGAGATGAACACTGAAGCTTTCTTT
CASRETEMNTEAFF
>TRBV6-5|NA|TRBJ2-2|NA
TGTGCCAGCAGTTCACAGGGCAGGAACACCGGGGAGCTGTTTTTT
CASSSQGRNTGELFF
>TRBV25-1|NA|TRBJ1-2|NA
TGTGCCAGCACCTTTGGGAGTTCCTATGGCTACACCTTC
CASTFGSSYGYTF
>TRBV5-4|NA|TRBJ1-1|TRBD1
TGTGCCAGCAGCTCGGGACAGGGGCGAACTGAAGCTTTCTTT
CASSSGQGRTEAFF
>TRBV6-4|NA|TRBJ2-1|TRBD2
TGTGCCAGCAGCACGGGACTAGCGGGGGACAATGAGCAGTTCTTC
CASSTGLAGDNEQFF
>TRBV19|NA|TRBJ1-2|NA
TGTGCCAGCCACCAGAGGGGGGGGCATGATGGCTACACCTTC
CASHQRGGHDGYTF
>TRBV14|NA|TRBJ2-1|NA
TGTGCCAGCGCGAGGTGGGGGGGCGGGAATGAGCAGTTCTTC
CASARWGGGNEQFF
>TRBV7-2|NA|TRBJ2-3|NA
TGTGCCAGCAGCTTTTACACAGATACGCAGTATTTT
CASSFYTDTQYF
>TRBV27|NA|TRBJ2-1|NA
TGTGCCAGCAGTCCCCTATCCCAAGACAGCCACAATGAGCAGTTCTTC
CASSPLSQDSHNEQFF
>TRBV5-1|NA|TRBJ2-2|TRBD2
TGCGCCAGCAGCCCCCCCGGCGGGGGGGCGTCCGGGGAGCTGTTTTTT
CASSPPGGGASGELFF
>TRBV4-3|NA|TRBJ2-7|TRBD2
TGCGCCAGCAGCCTAGACTATAGCGGGGGCTCCTACGAGCAGTACTTC
CASSLDYSGGSYEQYF
>TRBV11-2|NA|TRBJ2-5|TRBD2
TGTGCCAGCAGCTTAGCTGCTAGCGGGGGTAAAGAGACCCAGTACTTC
CASSLAASGGKETQYF